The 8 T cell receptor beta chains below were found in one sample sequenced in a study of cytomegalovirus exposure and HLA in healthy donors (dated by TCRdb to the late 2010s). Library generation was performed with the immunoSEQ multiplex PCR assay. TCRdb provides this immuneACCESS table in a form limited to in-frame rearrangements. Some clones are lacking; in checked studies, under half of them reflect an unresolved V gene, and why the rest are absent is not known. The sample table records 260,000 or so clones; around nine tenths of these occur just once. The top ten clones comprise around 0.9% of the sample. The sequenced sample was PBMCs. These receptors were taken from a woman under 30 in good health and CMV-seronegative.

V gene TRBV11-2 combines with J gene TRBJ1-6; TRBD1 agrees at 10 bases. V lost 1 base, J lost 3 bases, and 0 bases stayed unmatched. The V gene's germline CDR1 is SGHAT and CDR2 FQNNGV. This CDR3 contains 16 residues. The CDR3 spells CASSLGDRGYNSPLHF. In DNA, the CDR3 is TGTGCCAGCAGCTTAGGGGACAGGGGCTATAATTCACCCCTCCACTTT.

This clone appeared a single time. DNA of the CDR3: TGTGCCAGCAGCCAAGACAGCAGCACAGATACGCAGTATTTT. This gives the protein CASSQDSSTDTQYF. The chain couples TRBV16 to TRBJ2-3; TRBD1 is a possible D gene (5 bases). Germline values: CDR1 KGHSY, CDR2 FQNENV. V was clipped by 2 bases and J by 0 bases, with 6 bases between them. This CDR3 is built from 14 residues.

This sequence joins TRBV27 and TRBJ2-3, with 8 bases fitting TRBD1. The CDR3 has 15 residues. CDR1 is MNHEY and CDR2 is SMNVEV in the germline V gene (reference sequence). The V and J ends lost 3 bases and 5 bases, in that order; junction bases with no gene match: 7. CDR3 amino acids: CASSLQGARVDTQYF. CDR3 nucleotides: TGTGCCAGCAGTTTGCAGGGGGCGCGTGTAGATACGCAGTATTTT.

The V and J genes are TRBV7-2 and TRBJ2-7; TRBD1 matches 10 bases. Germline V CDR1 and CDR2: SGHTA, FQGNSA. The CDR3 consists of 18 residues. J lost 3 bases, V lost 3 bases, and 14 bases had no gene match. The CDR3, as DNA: TGTGCCAGCAGCTTCGCCTCGTTAACGGGACAGGGGCACTACGAGCAGTACTTC. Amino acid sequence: CASSFASLTGQGHYEQYF.

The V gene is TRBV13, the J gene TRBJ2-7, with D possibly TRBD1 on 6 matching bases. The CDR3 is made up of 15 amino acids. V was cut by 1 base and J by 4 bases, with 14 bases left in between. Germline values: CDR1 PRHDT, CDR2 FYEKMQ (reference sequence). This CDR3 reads CASSLVGQFPYEQYF. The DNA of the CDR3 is TGTGCCAGCAGCTTAGTAGGACAGTTTCCATACGAGCAGTACTTC. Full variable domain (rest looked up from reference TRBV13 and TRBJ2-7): AAGVIQSPRHLIKEKRETATLKCYPIPRHDTVYWYQQGPGQDPQFLISFYEKMQSDKGSIPDRFSAQQFSDYHSELNMSSLELGDSALYFCASSLVGQFPYEQYFGPGTRLTVT.

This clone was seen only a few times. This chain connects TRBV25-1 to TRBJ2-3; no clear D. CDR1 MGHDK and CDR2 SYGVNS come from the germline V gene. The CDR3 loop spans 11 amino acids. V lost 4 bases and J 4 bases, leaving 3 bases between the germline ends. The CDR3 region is CASSGPDTQYF. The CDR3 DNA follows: TGTGCCAGCAGTGGGCCAGATACGCAGTATTTT.

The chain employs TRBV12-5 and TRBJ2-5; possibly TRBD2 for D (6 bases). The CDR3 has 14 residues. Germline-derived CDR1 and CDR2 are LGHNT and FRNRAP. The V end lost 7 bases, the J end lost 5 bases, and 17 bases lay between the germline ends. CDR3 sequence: CASESGGDSETQYF. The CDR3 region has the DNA TGTGCTAGTGAAAGTGGCGGGGACTCGGAGACCCAGTACTTC.

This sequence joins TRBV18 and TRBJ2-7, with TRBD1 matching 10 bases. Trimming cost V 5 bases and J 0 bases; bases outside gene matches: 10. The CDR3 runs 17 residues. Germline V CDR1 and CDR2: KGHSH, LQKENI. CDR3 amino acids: CASSKPTGQGNSYEQYF. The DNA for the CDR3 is TGTGCCAGCTCAAAGCCCACGGGACAGGGGAACTCCTACGAGCAGTACTTC.